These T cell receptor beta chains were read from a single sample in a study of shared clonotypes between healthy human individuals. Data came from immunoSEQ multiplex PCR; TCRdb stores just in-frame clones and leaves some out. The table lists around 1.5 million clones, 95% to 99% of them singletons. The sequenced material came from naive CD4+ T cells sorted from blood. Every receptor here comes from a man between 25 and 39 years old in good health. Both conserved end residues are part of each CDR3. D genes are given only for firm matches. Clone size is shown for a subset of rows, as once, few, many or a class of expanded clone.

CASSVTGTHNNEQFF	TGTGCCAGCAGCGTTACCGGGACCCACAACAATGAGCAGTTCTTC	TRBV9	TRBJ2-1	-	-
CATRDRGTPGELFF	TGTGCCACCAGGGACAGGGGAACCCCCGGGGAGCTGTTTTTT	TRBV2	TRBJ2-2	-	TRBD1
CASSLNVQPDTQYF	TGTGCCAGCAGCTTGAACGTACAACCCGATACGCAGTATTTT	TRBV11-2	TRBJ2-3	-	-
CASSYIRATNEKLFF	TGTGCCAGCAGTTACATAAGGGCAACTAATGAAAAACTGTTTTTT	TRBV6-6	TRBJ1-4	-	-
CASLPGSSNTEAFF	TGTGCCAGCCTCCCTGGGTCTTCGAACACTGAAGCTTTCTTT	TRBV2	TRBJ1-1	-	-
CASSSRGSGTYEQYF	TGTGCCAGCAGTTCCAGGGGTTCGGGGACCTACGAGCAGTACTTC	TRBV28	TRBJ2-7	-	-
CASSSSSGGSYNEQFF	TGTGCCAGCAGTTCTTCCTCCGGGGGGTCCTACAATGAGCAGTTCTTC	TRBV6-4	TRBJ2-1	once	TRBD2
CASSPGGSNQPQHF	TGTGCCAGCAGTCCCGGGGGTAGCAATCAGCCCCAGCATTTT	TRBV28	TRBJ1-5	-	-
CASGPVGYEQYF	TGTGCCAGCGGTCCGGTGGGTTACGAGCAGTACTTC	TRBV7-9	TRBJ2-7	-	-
CSARTSGTSTDTQYF	TGCAGCGCCCGGACTAGCGGGACCAGCACAGATACGCAGTATTTT	TRBV29-1	TRBJ2-3	-	TRBD2
CATRLAGSSYEQYF	TGTGCCACCAGACTAGCGGGATCCTCCTACGAGCAGTACTTC	TRBV6-5	TRBJ2-7	-	TRBD2
CAWRRETQYF	TGTGCCTGGAGGCGGGAGACCCAGTACTTC	TRBV30	TRBJ2-5	-	-
CASSLYPREAPLADTQYF	TGTGCCAGCAGCTTGTACCCGCGGGAGGCCCCTTTAGCGGATACGCAGTATTTT	TRBV5-5	TRBJ2-3	-	TRBD2
CASTKPHEGNTEAFF	TGCGCCAGCACTAAACCCCATGAAGGGAACACTGAAGCTTTCTTT	TRBV5-1	TRBJ1-1	-	-
CASSPLQGSTDTQYF	TGTGCCAGCAGTCCTCTACAGGGTTCCACAGATACGCAGTATTTT	TRBV25-1	TRBJ2-3	-	-
CAWSVQDNQPQHF	TGTGCCTGGAGTGTACAAGATAATCAGCCCCAGCATTTT	TRBV30	TRBJ1-5	-	-
CASSRFRVDTEAFF	TGTGCCAGCAGTAGGTTCAGGGTTGACACTGAAGCTTTCTTT	TRBV27	TRBJ1-1	-	-
CASSFYGSSYNEQFF	TGTGCCAGCAGCTTCTACGGGAGCTCCTACAATGAGCAGTTCTTC	TRBV5-4	TRBJ2-1	-	-
CASSLDRPGPYEQYF	TGTGCCAGCAGCTTGGACAGGCCGGGGCCCTACGAGCAGTACTTC	TRBV28	TRBJ2-7	-	TRBD1
CASSYRLAGSTGELFF	TGTGCCAGCAGCTACCGACTAGCGGGGAGCACCGGGGAGCTGTTTTTT	TRBV2	TRBJ2-2	-	TRBD2
CATSRVQVPYEQYF	TGTGCCACCAGCAGAGTTCAGGTTCCCTACGAGCAGTACTTC	TRBV15	TRBJ2-7	-	-
CASSLPTPWTSGSYEQYF	TGCGCCAGCAGCCTACCAACCCCCTGGACTAGCGGCTCCTACGAGCAGTACTTC	TRBV5-1	TRBJ2-7	-	TRBD2
CASTGVGEYNEQFF	TGTGCCAGTACGGGAGTTGGAGAATACAATGAGCAGTTCTTC	TRBV19	TRBJ2-1	-	-
CASSHREETQYF	TGTGCCAGTAGCCACAGGGAAGAGACCCAGTACTTC	TRBV19	TRBJ2-5	-	-
CASSLAGFADTQYF	TGTGCCAGCAGCTTGGCGGGGTTTGCAGATACGCAGTATTTT	TRBV5-4	TRBJ2-3	-	-
CASSSGLGEDQPQHF	TGTGCCAGCAGCTCCGGACTGGGGGAGGATCAGCCCCAGCATTTT	TRBV11-2	TRBJ1-5	-	-
CASSSGRNYQPQHF	TGTGCCAGCAGCTCGGGCCGAAACTATCAGCCCCAGCATTTT	TRBV11-2	TRBJ1-5	-	-
CASTMGLAGDEQYF	TGTGCCAGCACCATGGGACTAGCGGGTGACGAGCAGTACTTC	TRBV5-4	TRBJ2-7	-	TRBD2
CASSLVLTGQGNTIYF	TGTGCCAGCAGCTTAGTTCTGACAGGGCAAGGAAACACCATATATTTT	TRBV7-2	TRBJ1-3	once	TRBD1